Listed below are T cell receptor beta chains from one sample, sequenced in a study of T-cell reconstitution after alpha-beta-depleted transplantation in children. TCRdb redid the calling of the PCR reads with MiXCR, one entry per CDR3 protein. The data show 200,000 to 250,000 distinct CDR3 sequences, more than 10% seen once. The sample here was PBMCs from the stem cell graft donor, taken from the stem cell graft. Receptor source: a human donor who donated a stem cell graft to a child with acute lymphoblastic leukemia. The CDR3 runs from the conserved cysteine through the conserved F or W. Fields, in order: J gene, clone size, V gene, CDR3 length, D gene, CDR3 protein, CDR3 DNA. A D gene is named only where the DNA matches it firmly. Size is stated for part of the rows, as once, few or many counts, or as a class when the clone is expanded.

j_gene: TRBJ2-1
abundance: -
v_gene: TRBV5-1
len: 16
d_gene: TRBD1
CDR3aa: CASSLARTGARDEQFF
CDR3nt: TGCGCCAGCAGCTTGGCGAGGACAGGGGCGCGGGATGAGCAGTTCTTC

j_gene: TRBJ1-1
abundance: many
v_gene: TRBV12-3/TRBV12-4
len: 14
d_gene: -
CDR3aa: CASSLARSNTEAFF
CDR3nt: TGTGCCAGCAGCCTGGCAAGATCGAACACTGAAGCTTTCTTT

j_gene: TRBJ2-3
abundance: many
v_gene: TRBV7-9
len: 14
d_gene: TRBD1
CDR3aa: CASSVADRADTQYF
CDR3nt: TGTGCCAGCAGCGTAGCGGACAGGGCAGATACGCAGTATTTT

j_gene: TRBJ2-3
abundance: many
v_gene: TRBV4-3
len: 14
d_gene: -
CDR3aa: CASSQERTAGTQYF
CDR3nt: TGCGCCAGCAGCCAAGAAAGGACGGCGGGTACGCAGTATTTT

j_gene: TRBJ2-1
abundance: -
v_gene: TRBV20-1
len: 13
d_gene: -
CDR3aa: CSASAGPNNEQFF
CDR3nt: TGCAGTGCTTCGGCAGGGCCAAACAATGAGCAGTTCTTC

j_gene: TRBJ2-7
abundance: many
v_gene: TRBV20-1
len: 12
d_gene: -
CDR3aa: CSARERAYEQYF
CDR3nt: TGCAGTGCTAGAGAGAGGGCCTACGAGCAGTACTTC

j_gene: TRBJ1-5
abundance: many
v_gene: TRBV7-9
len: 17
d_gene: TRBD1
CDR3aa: CASSLGGGRYSNQPQHF
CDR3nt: TGTGCCTCCTCCTTAGGGGGCGGACGATATAGCAATCAGCCCCAGCATTTT

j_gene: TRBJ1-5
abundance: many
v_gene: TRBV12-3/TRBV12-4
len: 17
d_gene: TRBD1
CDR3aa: CASSSRTGSSGNQPQHF
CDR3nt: TGTGCCAGCAGTTCTCGGACAGGGTCTTCTGGCAATCAGCCCCAGCATTTT

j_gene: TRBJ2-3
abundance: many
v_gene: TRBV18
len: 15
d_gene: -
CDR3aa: CASSPPHISTDTQYF
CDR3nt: TGTGCCAGCTCACCACCGCATATAAGCACAGATACGCAGTATTTT

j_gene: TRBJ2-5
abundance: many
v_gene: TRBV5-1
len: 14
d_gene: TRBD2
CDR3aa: CASSLRGGGETQYF
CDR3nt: TGCGCCAGCAGCCTGCGGGGGGGAGGAGAGACCCAGTACTTC

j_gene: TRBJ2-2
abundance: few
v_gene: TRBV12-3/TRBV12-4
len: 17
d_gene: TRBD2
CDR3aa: CASSPAGGGAPTGELFF
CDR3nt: TGTGCCAGCAGTCCGGCGGGGGGAGGGGCGCCTACCGGGGAGCTGTTTTTT

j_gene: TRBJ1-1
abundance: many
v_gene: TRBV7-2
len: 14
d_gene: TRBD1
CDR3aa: CASSVTGWDTEAFF
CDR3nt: TGTGCCAGCAGCGTGACAGGGTGGGACACTGAAGCTTTCTTT

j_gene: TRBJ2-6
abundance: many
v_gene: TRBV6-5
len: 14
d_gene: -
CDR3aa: CASSYGVGANVLTF
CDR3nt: TGTGCCAGCAGTTACGGGGTGGGGGCCAACGTCCTGACTTTC

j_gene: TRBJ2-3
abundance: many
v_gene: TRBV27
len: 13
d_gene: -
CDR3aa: CASSLFVADTQYF
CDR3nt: TGTGCCAGCAGTTTATTTGTAGCAGATACGCAGTATTTT

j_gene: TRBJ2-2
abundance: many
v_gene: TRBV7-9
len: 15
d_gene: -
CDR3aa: CASSLGSPNTGELFF
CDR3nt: TGTGCCAGCAGCTTAGGATCCCCTAACACCGGGGAGCTGTTTTTT

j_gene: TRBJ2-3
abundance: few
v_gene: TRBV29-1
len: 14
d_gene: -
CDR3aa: CSLSDFPGTDTQYF
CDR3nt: TGCAGCCTCTCGGACTTCCCCGGCACAGATACGCAGTATTTT

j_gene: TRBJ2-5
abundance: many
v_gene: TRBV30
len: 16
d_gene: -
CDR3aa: CAWSVGLAGLQETQYF
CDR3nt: TGTGCCTGGAGTGTAGGTCTGGCGGGCCTCCAAGAGACCCAGTACTTC

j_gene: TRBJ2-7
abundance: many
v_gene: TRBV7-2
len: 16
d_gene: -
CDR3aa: CASSLGLWQGGYEQYF
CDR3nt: TGTGCCAGCAGCTTAGGATTATGGCAGGGCGGCTACGAGCAGTACTTC

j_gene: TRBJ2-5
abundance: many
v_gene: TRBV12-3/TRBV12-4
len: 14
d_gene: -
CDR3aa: CASSFRLDQETQYF
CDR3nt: TGTGCCAGCAGTTTCCGACTTGACCAAGAGACCCAGTACTTC